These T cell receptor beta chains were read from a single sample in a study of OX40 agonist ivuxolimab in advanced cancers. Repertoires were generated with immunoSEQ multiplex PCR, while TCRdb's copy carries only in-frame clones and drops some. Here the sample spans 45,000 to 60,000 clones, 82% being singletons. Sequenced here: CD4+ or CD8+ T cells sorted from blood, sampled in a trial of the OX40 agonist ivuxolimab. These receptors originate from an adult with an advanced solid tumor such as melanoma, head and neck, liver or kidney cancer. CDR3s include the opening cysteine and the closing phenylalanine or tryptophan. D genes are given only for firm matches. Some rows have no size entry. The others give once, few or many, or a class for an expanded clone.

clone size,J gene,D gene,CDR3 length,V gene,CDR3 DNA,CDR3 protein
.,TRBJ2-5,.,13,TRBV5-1,TGCGCCAGCAGGCAGGGGAGAGGAGAGACCCAGTACTTC,CASRQGRGETQYF
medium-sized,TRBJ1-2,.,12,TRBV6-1,TGTGCCAGCACCCAAAGAGTAGGTGGCTACACCTTC,CASTQRVGGYTF
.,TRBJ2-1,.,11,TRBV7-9,TGTGCCAGCAGGTTAGACAATGAGCAGTTCTTC,CASRLDNEQFF
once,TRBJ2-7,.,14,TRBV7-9,TGTGCCAGCAGCTCCCAGCCGAACCCCTACGAGCAGTACTTC,CASSSQPNPYEQYF
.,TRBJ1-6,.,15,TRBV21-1,TGTGCCAGCAGCACCCCCGGGACAGTTAATTCACCCCTCCACTTT,CASSTPGTVNSPLHF
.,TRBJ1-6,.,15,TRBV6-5,TGTGCCAGCAGTTACTCGGGGACCGTAAATTCACCCCTCCACTTT,CASSYSGTVNSPLHF
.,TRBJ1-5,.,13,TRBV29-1,TGCAGCGTTGGAGGGGGTTCGGGTCAGCCCCAGCATTTT,CSVGGGSGQPQHF
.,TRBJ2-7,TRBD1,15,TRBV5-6,TGTGCCAGCAGCTTGGGGACAGGGGCCGTCTACGAGCAGTACTTC,CASSLGTGAVYEQYF
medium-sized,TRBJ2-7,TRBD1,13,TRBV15,TGTGCCACCAGCAGGGGACAGGGTTTGGTGCAGTACTTC,CATSRGQGLVQYF
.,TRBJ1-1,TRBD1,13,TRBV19,TGTGCCAGTAGTGCGGGACAGTACACTGAAGCTTTCTTT,CASSAGQYTEAFF
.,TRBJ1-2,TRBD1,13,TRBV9,TGTGCCAGCAGCCCACAGGGGGAGGGTGGCTACACCTTC,CASSPQGEGGYTF
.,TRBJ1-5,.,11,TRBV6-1,TGTGCCAGCAGAGAGAATCAGCCCCAGCATTTT,CASRENQPQHF
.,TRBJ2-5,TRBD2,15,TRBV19,TGTGCCAGTAGTATAGTGGGCGGGAGTCAAGAGACCCAGTACTTC,CASSIVGGSQETQYF
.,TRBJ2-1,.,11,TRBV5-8,TGTGCCAGCAGCAAACGGAATGAGCAGTTCTTC,CASSKRNEQFF
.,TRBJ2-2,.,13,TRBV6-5,TGTGCCAGCACTGTAGGGAACACCGGGGAGCTGTTTTTT,CASTVGNTGELFF
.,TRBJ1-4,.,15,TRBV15,TGTGCCACCAGCAGAGATCAGGGAACGGTTGAAAAACTGTTTTTT,CATSRDQGTVEKLFF
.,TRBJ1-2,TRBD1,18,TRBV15,TGTGCCACCAGCTTCCGGGGGACAGGGGGCGTTTCACACTATGGCTACACCTTC,CATSFRGTGGVSHYGYTF
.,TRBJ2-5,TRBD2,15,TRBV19,TGTGCCAGTAGTCCTCGGGAGGGCCGCCAAGAGACCCAGTACTTC,CASSPREGRQETQYF
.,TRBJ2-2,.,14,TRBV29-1,TGCAGCGTTCTGGAAGGGGATGGGACCGGGGAGCTGTTTTTT,CSVLEGDGTGELFF
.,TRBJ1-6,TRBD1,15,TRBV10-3,TGTGCCATCAGTGGGGGGACAGCATATAATTCACCCCTCCACTTT,CAISGGTAYNSPLHF
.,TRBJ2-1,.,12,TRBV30,TGTGCCTGGATCCGGGGCTACAATGAGCAGTTCTTC,CAWIRGYNEQFF
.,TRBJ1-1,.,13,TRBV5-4,TGTGCCAGCCGAGGGGGGGGAGACACTGAAGCTTTCTTT,CASRGGGDTEAFF
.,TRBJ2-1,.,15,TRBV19,TGTGCCAGTAGTGCTAGGAGGTCGGAATACAATGAGCAGTTCTTC,CASSARRSEYNEQFF
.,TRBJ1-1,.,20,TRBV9,TGTGCCAGCAGTAGTTCCGCCGAGGGGGGCCACCCTAAGCTGAACACTGAAGCTTTCTTT,CASSSSAEGGHPKLNTEAFF